The 5 T cell receptor beta chains below all came from one sample that was sequenced in a study of cytomegalovirus exposure and HLA in healthy donors. Vbeta (60) and Jbeta (13) primers were used in the PCR. The repertoire was sequenced with immunoSEQ multiplex PCR; TCRdb's copy has only in-frame clones and lacks some. Among under 70,000 clones, roughly two thirds were seen once, and the ten largest hold around 2%. The sample was PBMCs. The receptors shown here come from a woman aged 25 to 39 in good health and CMV-seronegative.

This sequence joins TRBV5-1 and TRBJ2-7, with 14 bases fitting TRBD2. V shed 4 bases, J shed 0 bases, and the junction held 0 bases outside the gene matches. This CDR3 spans 15 amino acids. From germline, CDR1 is SGHRS and CDR2 YFSETQ. CDR3 coding DNA: TGCGCCAGCAGCGGGACTAGCGGGGGCTCCTACGAGCAGTACTTC. The encoded protein is CASSGTSGGSYEQYF.

This chain connects TRBV29-1 to TRBJ1-2; no clear D gene. V lost 5 bases, J lost 0 bases, and 7 bases lay in between. Germline V gene lookup returns CDR1 SQVTM and CDR2 ANQGSEA. The CDR3 spans 12 residues. The CDR3 spells CSVRESNYGYTF. The CDR3 nucleotides are TGCAGCGTTCGTGAGTCTAACTATGGCTACACCTTC.

This chain joins TRBV27 and TRBJ2-1, with 7 bases fitting TRBD1. Losses at the gene ends were 7 bases for V and 9 bases for J; bases not matched to a gene: 21. Germline V lookup: CDR1 MNHEY, CDR2 SMNVEV (reference sequence). This CDR3 has 17 residues. CDR3 sequence: CASTPRVEDRIIGEQFF. CDR3 sequence (DNA): TGTGCCAGCACCCCCCGAGTCGAGGACAGGATAATAGGTGAGCAGTTCTTC.

This clone was seen only a few times. The chain carries TRBV5-1 and TRBJ1-2, with 9 bases fitting TRBD1. The germline V gene encodes CDR1 SGHRS and CDR2 YFSETQ. J was trimmed by 2 bases and V by 4 bases; bases with no gene match: 12. The CDR3 is 17 amino acids. The CDR3 coding sequence is TGCGCCAGCAGCCCCGGGACAGGGTTTATCCACAACTATGGCTACACCTTC. This translates into CASSPGTGFIHNYGYTF.

The chain employs TRBV18 and TRBJ1-5; 8 bases map to TRBD1. V shed 2 bases, J shed 3 bases, and the junction held 12 bases outside the gene matches. The CDR3 is made up of 18 amino acids. Germline V gives CDR1 KGHSH, CDR2 LQKENI. CDR3 bases: TGTGCCAGCTCACCAATCGGACAGGGTCGGAACGACAATCAGCCCCAGCATTTT. Translating it yields CASSPIGQGRNDNQPQHF.